This T cell receptor beta chain comes out of a study of beta chain features in type 1 diabetes. General study points: In comparison with healthy donors, patients had naive, central memory and Treg TCRB repertoires that appeared more similar. Among patients with Type 1 diabetes, TCRB CDR3s were moderately but significantly shorter in every one of the four CD4+ subsets. In type 1 diabetes patients, VDJ junctions had fewer insertions; deletions at these junctions were more frequent.

The entirety of the isolated RNA underwent reverse transcription, so expressed TCRB transcripts were sequenced. TCRdb's table, derived via immunoSEQ multiplex PCR, lists solely in-frame clones and lacks some. In the table there are just over 600,000 clones, about 16% of which are singletons. V was clipped by 5 bases and J by 1 base; unmatched bases: 1. This CDR3 has 14 residues. The germline V gene has CDR1 MNHEY and CDR2 SVGAGI. A note on this clone: Its specificity is unknown.

Sequenced sample: naive CD4+ T cells from blood. The chain has TRBV6-5 and TRBJ2-5, with 10 bases that match TRBD2. The receptor's source is a man younger than 35 in good health. As DNA, the CDR3 is TGTGCCAGCAGTCGGACTAGCGGCCAAGAGACCCAGTACTTC. Encoded protein: CASSRTSGQETQYF.